Listed below are T cell receptor beta chains from one sample, sequenced in a study of immune evolution from preneoplasia to lung adenocarcinoma. Clones were read by immunoSEQ multiplex PCR, and TCRdb kept only the in-frame ones, dropping some. The sample comprises around 10,000 clones, around 87% of which are singletons, and approximately 2.3% rests with the top ten. Specimen: FFPE invasive lung adenocarcinoma tissue. The origin of the receptors is a person aged 70 to 79 with invasive lung adenocarcinoma. The CDR3 runs from the conserved cysteine through the conserved F or W. A D gene is named only where the DNA matches it firmly. The size of a clone is reported for some rows only, either as once, few or many, or as a class for expanded clones.

clone_size j_call d_call v_call cdr3_nt cdr3_aa
- TRBJ1-1 - TRBV23-1 TGCGCCAGCACCAAAGGGGCATCGCGGTCCACTGAAGCTTTCTTT CASTKGASRSTEAFF
- TRBJ2-2 TRBD2 TRBV27 TGTGCCAGCAGTTTATCGGGTTTAGCGGGAGCGGCCGGGGAGCTGTTTTTT CASSLSGLAGAAGELFF
- TRBJ1-1 - TRBV29-1 TGCAGCGTTGAATACGCCAGTAAGAACACTGAAGCTTTCTTT CSVEYASKNTEAFF
- TRBJ1-2 - TRBV2 TGTGCCAGCAAAACCCTAGGCGGATACTATGGCTACACCTTC CASKTLGGYYGYTF
- TRBJ2-2 TRBD1 TRBV12-5 TGTGCTAAGGCCCGGGACAGGGGGCGGAGCGGGGAGCTGTTTTTT CAKARDRGRSGELFF
- TRBJ2-5 - TRBV10-3 TGTGCCATCCCCCCCCGGCCGAATCAAGAGACCCAGTACTTC CAIPPRPNQETQYF
- TRBJ2-3 TRBD1 TRBV29-1 TGCAGCGTTGGGACAGGGGGCACAGATACGCAGTATTTT CSVGTGGTDTQYF
- TRBJ1-5 TRBD1 TRBV6-1 TGTGCCAGCACGGGACAGGGGCTTCTGAATCAGCCCCAGCATTTT CASTGQGLLNQPQHF
- TRBJ1-1 TRBD1 TRBV27 TGTGCCAGCAGTTTAGGGACAGGGTACACTGAAGCTTTCTTT CASSLGTGYTEAFF
- TRBJ2-2 - TRBV7-3 TGTGCCAGCAGCTTAACGGGGGGCACCGGGGAGCTGTTTTTT CASSLTGGTGELFF
- TRBJ1-4 - TRBV19 TGTGCCAGTAGTAAGGGGGAGGAAGAAAAACTGTTTTTT CASSKGEEEKLFF
- TRBJ2-7 - TRBV11-2 TGTGCCAGCAGCTCAGGCAGGTTAATCTCCTACGAGCAGTACTTC CASSSGRLISYEQYF
- TRBJ2-7 - TRBV20-1 TGCAGTGCTAGCGACAGATACGAGCAGTACTTC CSASDRYEQYF
- TRBJ2-7 - TRBV5-1 TGCGCCAGCAGCTTAGCCTACGAGCAGTACTTC CASSLAYEQYF
- TRBJ2-3 TRBD1 TRBV7-2 TGTGCCAGCAGCTTGGGACAGGGGCTGGGCACAGATACGCAGTATTTT CASSLGQGLGTDTQYF
- TRBJ2-3 - TRBV6-1 TGTGCCAGCAGTGGCAGGGGTGATACGCAGTATTTT CASSGRGDTQYF
- TRBJ2-1 - TRBV7-9 TGTGCCAGCAGCTTACAGGCTGAGCAGTTCTTC CASSLQAEQFF
- TRBJ2-1 TRBD2 TRBV9 TGTGCCAGCAGTGAACTAGCGGGAGCATACAATGAGCAGTTCTTC CASSELAGAYNEQFF
- TRBJ2-4 - TRBV29-1 TGCAGCGTTGAAACAGCTGGAGGAAACATTCAGTACTTC CSVETAGGNIQYF
- TRBJ2-6 - TRBV5-8 TGTGCCAGCAGCTTGGAAGTATCTGGGGCCAACGTCCTGACTTTC CASSLEVSGANVLTF
few TRBJ2-3 - TRBV29-1 TGCAGCGTGTTCAAAGCGGATACGCAGTATTTT CSVFKADTQYF
- TRBJ2-1 - TRBV9 TGTGCCAGCAGCGCATTAGCGGCCTACAATGAGCAGTTCTTC CASSALAAYNEQFF
- TRBJ2-7 - TRBV9 TGTGCCAGCAGCGTAGCCGGGACCTCCAACTACGAGCAGTACTTC CASSVAGTSNYEQYF
- TRBJ2-3 TRBD2 TRBV29-1 TGCAGCCTATTAGCGGGAGGAAGCACAGATACGCAGTATTTT CSLLAGGSTDTQYF
- TRBJ1-2 - TRBV14 TGTGCCAGCAGCCAAGACAGTGATGGCTACACCTTC CASSQDSDGYTF
- TRBJ2-1 - TRBV9 TGTGCCAGCAATAGCGGAGTGTACAATGAGCAGTTCTTC CASNSGVYNEQFF
- TRBJ2-5 - TRBV30 TGTGCCTGGATACTCCCTGGCGGGACTGGAGAGACCCAGTACTTC CAWILPGGTGETQYF
- TRBJ1-5 - TRBV7-9 TGTGCCAGCAGCTCTGGGGGGAGCGGCAATCAGCCCCAGCATTTT CASSSGGSGNQPQHF
once TRBJ1-2 TRBD1 TRBV29-1 TGCAGCGTTTCCGGGGCAGGGGGGAGAGGTGGCTACACCTTC CSVSGAGGRGGYTF
- TRBJ1-5 - TRBV5-1 TGCGCCAGCAGTCTCACTGGGGAAAATCAGCCCCAGCATTTT CASSLTGENQPQHF
- TRBJ2-3 - TRBV7-8 TGTGCCAGCAGCTTTACCGTCCCCACAGATACGCAGTATTTT CASSFTVPTDTQYF
- TRBJ2-7 - TRBV10-2 TGCGCCAGCAGTCCATTAGGGGCTGTGGAGCAGTACTTC CASSPLGAVEQYF
- TRBJ2-2 - TRBV30 TGTGCCTGGAGTCGGAGTAGAAGGGCGAACACCGGGGAGCTGTTTTTT CAWSRSRRANTGELFF
- TRBJ2-7 - TRBV14 TGTGCCAGCAGCCAACTCCCAGGAACTGGCTTCAACAGGCAGTACTTC CASSQLPGTGFNRQYF
few TRBJ1-4 TRBD1 TRBV6-5 TGTGCCAGCAGTTACGGGACAGGACCGAATGAAAAACTGTTTTTT CASSYGTGPNEKLFF
once TRBJ1-1 - TRBV5-1 TGCGCCAGCAGCGCCCAGGGTGGGAACACTGAAGCTTTCTTT CASSAQGGNTEAFF
- TRBJ2-7 - TRBV28 TGTGCCAGCAGAAGAGGGGTTCCTCCCTACGAGCAGTACTTC CASRRGVPPYEQYF
- TRBJ1-3 - TRBV25-1 TGTGCCAGCAGCCCAGCTACAGGGACAGGAAACACCATATATTTT CASSPATGTGNTIYF
- TRBJ1-2 TRBD1 TRBV10-3 TGTGCCATCAGTGAGAATCGTGGGTCGGGACAGGCATTAGGAGGCTACACCTTC CAISENRGSGQALGGYTF
- TRBJ2-7 - TRBV6-5 TGTGCCAGCAGCCCGAGTGCCCCCTACGAGCAGTACTTC CASSPSAPYEQYF
- TRBJ1-4 - TRBV10-2 TGCGCCAGCTCTCCCAACGTTGAAAAACTGTTTTTT CASSPNVEKLFF
- TRBJ2-2 TRBD1 TRBV9 TGTGCCAGCAGCTCAAACCGGGACAGGGGGTTCACCGGGGAGCTGTTTTTT CASSSNRDRGFTGELFF
- TRBJ1-1 - TRBV7-9 TGTGCCAGCAGCTACAGGTTGGGGGCTTTCTTT CASSYRLGAFF
once TRBJ2-1 - TRBV27 TGTGCCAGCAGAGGGAGAGAGGGGTGGGATGAGCAGTTCTTC CASRGREGWDEQFF
- TRBJ1-1 - TRBV4-2 TGTGCCAGCAGCCAAGAGTTTACAAGAATGAACACTGAAGCTTTCTTT CASSQEFTRMNTEAFF